This T cell receptor beta chain stems from a study of blood T cell repertoires in COVID-19. Assay: immunoSEQ multiplex PCR; the TCRdb copy retains only in-frame clones and omits some. The sample holds 56,000 or so clones; about 85% are singletons and the top ten take approximately 12%. This clone was seen a single time. The germline gives CDR1 LNHNV, CDR2 YYDKDF (reference sequence). The CDR3 length is 16 residues. V gave up 0 bases and J gave up 4 bases, with 14 bases separating them. V and J are TRBV15 and TRBJ2-3, with D perhaps TRBD2 (5 bases). The receptor comes from a woman of 80 years or more with acute or convalescent COVID-19. The sample comprised peripheral blood. The CDR3 spells CATSRDGVLDSDTQYF. For the CDR3, the DNA is TGTGCCACCAGCAGAGATGGGGTACTAGATTCAGATACGCAGTATTTT.